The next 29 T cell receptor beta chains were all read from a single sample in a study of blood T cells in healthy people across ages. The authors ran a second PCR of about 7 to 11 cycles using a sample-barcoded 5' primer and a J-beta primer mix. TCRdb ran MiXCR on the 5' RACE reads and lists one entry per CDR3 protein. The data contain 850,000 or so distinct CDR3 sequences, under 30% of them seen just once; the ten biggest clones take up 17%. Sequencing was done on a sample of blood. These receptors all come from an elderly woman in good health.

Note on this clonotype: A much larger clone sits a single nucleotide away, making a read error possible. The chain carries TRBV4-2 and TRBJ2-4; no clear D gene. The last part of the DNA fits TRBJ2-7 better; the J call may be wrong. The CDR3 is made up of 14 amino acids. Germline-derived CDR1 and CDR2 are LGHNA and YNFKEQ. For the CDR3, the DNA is TGTGCCAGCGGCCAAGATCGTAGCTCCTACGAGCAGTACTTC. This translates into CASGQDRSSYEQYF.

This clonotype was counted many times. CDR3 nucleotides: TGTGCCAGCAGATTTGGGGGGGCGAACACCGGGGAGCTGTTTTTT. Translating it yields CASRFGGANTGELFF. The rearrangement joins TRBV6-2 or TRBV6-3 to TRBJ2-2, with 7 bases fitting TRBD2. V shed 6 bases, J shed 0 bases, and the junction held 4 bases outside the gene matches. CDR3 length: 15 residues. Germline CDR1 is MNHEY and CDR2 is SVGEGT.

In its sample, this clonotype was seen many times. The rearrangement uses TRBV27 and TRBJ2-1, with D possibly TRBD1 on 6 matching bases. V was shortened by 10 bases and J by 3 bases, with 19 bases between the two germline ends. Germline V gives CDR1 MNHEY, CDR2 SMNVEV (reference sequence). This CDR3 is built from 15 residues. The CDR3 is CATRYSPRGYNEQFF. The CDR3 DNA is TGTGCCACCCGATATAGTCCCAGGGGCTACAATGAGCAGTTCTTC.

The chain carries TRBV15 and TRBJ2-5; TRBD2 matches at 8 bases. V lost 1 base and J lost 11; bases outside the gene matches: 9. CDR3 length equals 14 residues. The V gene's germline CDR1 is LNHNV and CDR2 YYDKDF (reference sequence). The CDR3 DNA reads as TGTGCCACCAGCAGAGTAGCGGGGCCGAATGAGCAGTACTTC. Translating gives CATSRVAGPNEQYF.

The CDR3 here is CSARGLAELYEQYF. In DNA form, the CDR3 reads TGCAGTGCTAGGGGACTAGCGGAGCTCTACGAGCAGTACTTC. This chain joins TRBV20-1 and TRBJ2-5; TRBD2 agrees at 11 bases. The closer fit of TRBJ2-7 to the DNA end suggests the J call may be wrong. Germline V gives CDR1 DFQATT, CDR2 SNEGSKA (reference sequence). CDR3 length equals 14 residues.

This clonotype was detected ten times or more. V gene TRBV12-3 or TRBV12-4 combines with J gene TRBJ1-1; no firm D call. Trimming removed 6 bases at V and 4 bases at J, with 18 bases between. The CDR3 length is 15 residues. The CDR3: CASSLDGSPVTEAFF. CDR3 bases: TGTGCCAGCAGCCTAGATGGGTCGCCGGTCACTGAAGCTTTCTTT.

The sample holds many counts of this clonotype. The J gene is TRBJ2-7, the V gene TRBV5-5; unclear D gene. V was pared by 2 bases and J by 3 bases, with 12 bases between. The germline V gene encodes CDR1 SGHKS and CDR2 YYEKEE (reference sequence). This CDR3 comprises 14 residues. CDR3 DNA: TGTGCCAGCAGCTTACGCCCCACGGACTACGAGCAGTACTTC. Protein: CASSLRPTDYEQYF.

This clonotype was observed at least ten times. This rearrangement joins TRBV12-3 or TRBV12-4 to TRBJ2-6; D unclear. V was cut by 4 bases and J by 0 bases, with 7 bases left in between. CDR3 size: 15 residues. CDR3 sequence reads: CASSSTSSGANVLTF. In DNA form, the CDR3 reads TGTGCCAGCAGTTCCACAAGCTCTGGGGCCAACGTCCTGACTTTC.

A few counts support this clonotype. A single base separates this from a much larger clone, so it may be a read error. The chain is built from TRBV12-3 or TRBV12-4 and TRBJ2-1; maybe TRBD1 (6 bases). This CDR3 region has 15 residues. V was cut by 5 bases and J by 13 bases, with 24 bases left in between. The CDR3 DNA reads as TGTGCCAGCAGTCCACAGGGAATGAATTCGGAGACCCAGTTCTTC. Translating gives CASSPQGMNSETQFF.

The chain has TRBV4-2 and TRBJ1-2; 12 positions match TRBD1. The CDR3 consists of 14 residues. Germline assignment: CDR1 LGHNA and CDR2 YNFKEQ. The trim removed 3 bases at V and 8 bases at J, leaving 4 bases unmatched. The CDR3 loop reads CASSQTGTGGGYTF. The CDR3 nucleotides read TGTGCCAGCAGCCAGACAGGGACAGGGGGCGGCTACACCTTC.

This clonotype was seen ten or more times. CDR3 sequence reads: CASSQGQPYEQYF. In DNA form, the CDR3 reads TGTGCCAGCAGCCAAGGACAGCCGTACGAGCAGTACTTC. The V call is TRBV3-1, the J call TRBJ2-7; D is possibly TRBD1 (5 bases). The CDR3 loop spans 13 amino acids. Trimming cost V 1 base and J 4 bases, with 8 bases left between them. Germline V gene data show CDR1 as LGHDT and CDR2 as YNNKEL (reference sequence).

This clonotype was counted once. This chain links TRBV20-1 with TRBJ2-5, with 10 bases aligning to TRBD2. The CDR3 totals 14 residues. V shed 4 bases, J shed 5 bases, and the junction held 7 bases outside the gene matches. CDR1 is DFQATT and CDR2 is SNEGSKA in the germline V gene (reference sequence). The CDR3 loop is CSAMSGGAGETQYF. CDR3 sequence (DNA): TGCAGTGCTATGAGCGGGGGGGCCGGCGAGACCCAGTACTTC.

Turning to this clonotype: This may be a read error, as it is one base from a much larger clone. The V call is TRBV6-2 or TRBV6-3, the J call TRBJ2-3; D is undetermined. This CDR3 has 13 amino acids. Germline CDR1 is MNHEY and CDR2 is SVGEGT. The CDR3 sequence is CARSSIRTDTQYF. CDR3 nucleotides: TGTGCCCGCAGTTCTATCCGCACAGATACGCAGTATTTT.

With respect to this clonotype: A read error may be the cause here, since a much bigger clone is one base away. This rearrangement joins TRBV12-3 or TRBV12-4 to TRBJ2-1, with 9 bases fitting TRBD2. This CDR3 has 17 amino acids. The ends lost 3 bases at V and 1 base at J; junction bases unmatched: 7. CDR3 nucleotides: TGTGCCAGCAGTTTCTGTGGCGGGGGGGCTTCCTACAATGAGCAGTTCTTC. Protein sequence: CASSFCGGGASYNEQFF.

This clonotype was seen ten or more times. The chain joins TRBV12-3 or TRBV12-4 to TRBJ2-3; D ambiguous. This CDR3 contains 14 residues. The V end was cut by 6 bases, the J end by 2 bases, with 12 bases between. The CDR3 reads CASSFTGFTDTQYF. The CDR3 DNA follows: TGTGCCAGCAGCTTCACTGGGTTCACAGATACGCAGTATTTT.

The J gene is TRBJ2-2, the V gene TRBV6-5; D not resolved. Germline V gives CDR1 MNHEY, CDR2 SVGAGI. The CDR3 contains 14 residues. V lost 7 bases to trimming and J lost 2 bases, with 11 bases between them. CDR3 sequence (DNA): TGTGCCAGCATCCCTAAGTTAAACACCGGGGAGCTGTTTTTT. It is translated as CASIPKLNTGELFF.

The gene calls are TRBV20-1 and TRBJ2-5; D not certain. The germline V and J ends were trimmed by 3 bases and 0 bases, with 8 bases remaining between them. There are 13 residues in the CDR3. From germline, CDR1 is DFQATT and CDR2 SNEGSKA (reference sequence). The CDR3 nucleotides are TGCAGTGCTAGCGGACGGGACCAAGAGACCCAGTACTTC. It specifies CSASGRDQETQYF.

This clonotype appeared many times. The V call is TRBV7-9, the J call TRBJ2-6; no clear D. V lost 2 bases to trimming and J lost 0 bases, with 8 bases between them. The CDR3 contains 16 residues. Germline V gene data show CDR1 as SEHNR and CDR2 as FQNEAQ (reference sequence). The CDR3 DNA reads TGTGCCAGCAGCTTACGGACGGGCTCTGGGGCCAACGTCCTGACTTTC. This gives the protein CASSLRTGSGANVLTF.

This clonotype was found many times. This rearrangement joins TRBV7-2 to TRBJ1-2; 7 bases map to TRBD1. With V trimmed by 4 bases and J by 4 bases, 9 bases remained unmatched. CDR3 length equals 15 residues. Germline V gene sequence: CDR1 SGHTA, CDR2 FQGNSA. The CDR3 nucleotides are TGTGCCAGCAGCTCCAGGACAGGTTTGGGCTATGGCTACACCTTC. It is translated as CASSSRTGLGYGYTF.

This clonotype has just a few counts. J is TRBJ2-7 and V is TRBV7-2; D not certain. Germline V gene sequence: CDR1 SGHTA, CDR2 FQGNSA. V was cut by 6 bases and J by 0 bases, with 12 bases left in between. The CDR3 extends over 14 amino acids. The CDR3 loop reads CASSYRSTSYEQYF. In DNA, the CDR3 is TGTGCCAGCAGTTACCGGTCGACCTCCTACGAGCAGTACTTC.

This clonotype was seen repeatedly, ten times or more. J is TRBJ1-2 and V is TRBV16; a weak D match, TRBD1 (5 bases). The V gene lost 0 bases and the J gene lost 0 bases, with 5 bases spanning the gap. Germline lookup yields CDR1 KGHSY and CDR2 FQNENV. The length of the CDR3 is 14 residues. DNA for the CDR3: TGTGCCAGCAGCCAATCGACAGCTAACTATGGCTACACCTTC. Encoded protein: CASSQSTANYGYTF.

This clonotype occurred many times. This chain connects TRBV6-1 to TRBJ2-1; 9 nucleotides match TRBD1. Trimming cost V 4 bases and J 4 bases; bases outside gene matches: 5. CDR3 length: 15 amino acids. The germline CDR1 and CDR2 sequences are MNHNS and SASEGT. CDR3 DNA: TGTGCCAGCAGTGCACAGGGGGCCAATTACAATGAGCAGTTCTTC. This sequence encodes CASSAQGANYNEQFF.

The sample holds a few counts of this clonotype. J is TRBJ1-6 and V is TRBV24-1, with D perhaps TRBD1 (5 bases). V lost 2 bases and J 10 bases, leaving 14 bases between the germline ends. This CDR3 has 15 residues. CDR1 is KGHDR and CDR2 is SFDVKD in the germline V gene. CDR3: CATSDSGTPTSPLHF. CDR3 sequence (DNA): TGTGCCACCAGTGATTCCGGGACTCCCACATCACCCCTCCACTTT.

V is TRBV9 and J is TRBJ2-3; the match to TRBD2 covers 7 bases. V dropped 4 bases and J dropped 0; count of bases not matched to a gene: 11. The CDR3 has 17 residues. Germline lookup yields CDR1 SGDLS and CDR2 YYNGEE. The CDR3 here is CASSPRGRLASTDTQYF. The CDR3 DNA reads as TGTGCCAGCAGCCCACGAGGAAGACTAGCTAGCACAGATACGCAGTATTTT.

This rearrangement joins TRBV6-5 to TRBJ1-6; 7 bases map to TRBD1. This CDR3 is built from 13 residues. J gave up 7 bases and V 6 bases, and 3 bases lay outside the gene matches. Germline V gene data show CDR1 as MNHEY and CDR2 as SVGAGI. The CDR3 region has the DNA TGTGCCAGCAGACTGGACAGGAATTCACCCCTCCACTTT. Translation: CASRLDRNSPLHF.

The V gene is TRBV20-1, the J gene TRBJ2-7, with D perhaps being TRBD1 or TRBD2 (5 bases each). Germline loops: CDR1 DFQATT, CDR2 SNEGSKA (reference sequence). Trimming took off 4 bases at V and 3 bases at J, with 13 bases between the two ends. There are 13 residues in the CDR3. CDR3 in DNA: TGCAGTGCTACTCGGGACCCCGTCTACGAGCAGTACTTC. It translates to CSATRDPVYEQYF.

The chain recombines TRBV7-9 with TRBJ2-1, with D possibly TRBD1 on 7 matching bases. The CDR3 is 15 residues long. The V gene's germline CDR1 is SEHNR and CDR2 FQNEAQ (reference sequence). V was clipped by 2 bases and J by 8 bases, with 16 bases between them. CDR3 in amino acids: CASSLRTGGGDEQFF. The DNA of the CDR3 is TGTGCCAGCAGCTTAAGGACAGGAGGAGGGGATGAGCAGTTCTTC. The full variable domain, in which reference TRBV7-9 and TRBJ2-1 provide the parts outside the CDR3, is DTGVSQNPRHKITKRGQNVTFRCDPISEHNRLYWYRQTLGQGPEFLTYFQNEAQLEKSRLLSDRFSAERPKGSFSTLEIQRTEQGDSAMYLCASSLRTGGGDEQFFGPGTRLTVL.

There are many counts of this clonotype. CDR3 sequence: CASSQDGTADSYNEQFF. The CDR3 coding sequence is TGTGCCAGCAGCCAAGATGGGACAGCGGACTCCTACAATGAGCAGTTCTTC. The gene calls are TRBV4-2 and TRBJ2-1; the match to TRBD1 covers 7 bases. Germline values: CDR1 LGHNA, CDR2 YNFKEQ. V lost 0 bases, J lost 0 bases, and 5 bases stayed unmatched. This CDR3 contains 17 residues.

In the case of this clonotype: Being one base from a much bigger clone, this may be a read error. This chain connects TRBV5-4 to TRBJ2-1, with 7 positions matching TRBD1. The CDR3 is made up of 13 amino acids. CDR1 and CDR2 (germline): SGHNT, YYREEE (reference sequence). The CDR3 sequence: CVSSLAGGVEQFF. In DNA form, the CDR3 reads TGTGTCAGCAGCTTGGCAGGGGGTGTTGAGCAGTTCTTC.